A single sample is the source of the 25 T cell receptor beta chains below, sequenced in a study of CD8 T cells in Susac syndrome. The authors reverse transcribed roughly 0.5 to 1 ug RNA with random hexamers. A single record per CDR3 protein comes from TCRdb applying MiXCR to the immunoSEQ multiplex PCR reads. This table has around 170,000 distinct CDR3 sequences, approximately 94% appearing once. The sequenced material came from CD4+ T cells from PBMCs. The receptors shown here come from a human donor with Susac syndrome.

J is TRBJ2-7 and V is TRBV3-1, with D unclear. The V gene's germline CDR1 is LGHDT and CDR2 YNNKEL (reference sequence). V was cut by 0 bases and J by 0 bases, with 6 bases left in between. This CDR3 contains 14 residues. CDR3 DNA: TGTGCCAGCAGCCAAGATCAAGCCTCCTACGAGCAGTACTTC. This encodes CASSQDQASYEQYF.

The chain has TRBV9 and TRBJ1-1, with 11 bases fitting TRBD1. Germline V gene sequence: CDR1 SGDLS, CDR2 YYNGEE. V lost 4 bases to trimming and J lost 11 bases; unmatched junction nucleotides: 7. CDR3 length: 13 amino acids. CDR3 bases: TGTGCCAGCAGCACCGGACAGGGGGCGTGGGCTTTCTTT. Its translation is CASSTGQGAWAFF.

The DNA for the CDR3 is TGCAGTGCTCAAACTAGCGGGGGGGTTTTTAATGAGCAGTTCTTC. Amino acids: CSAQTSGGVFNEQFF. The chain carries TRBV20-1 and TRBJ2-1, with 13 bases matching TRBD2. Germline CDR1 and CDR2: DFQATT and SNEGSKA (reference sequence). CDR3 length: 15 residues. V was clipped by 5 bases and J by 7 bases; unmatched bases: 8.

This clonotype has only one observation. This chain links TRBV5-1 with TRBJ1-4, with D uncertain. The CDR3 covers 16 residues. Trimming took 0 bases from V and 4 from J, leaving 13 bases between them. Germline V gene lookup returns CDR1 SGHRS and CDR2 YFSETQ. The CDR3 DNA reads as TGCGCCAGCAGCTTGGTCCCCGCGGGGATTAATGAAAAACTGTTTTTT. Protein sequence: CASSLVPAGINEKLFF.

The V gene is TRBV29-1, the J gene TRBJ1-1; D is ambiguous. Germline values: CDR1 SQVTM, CDR2 ANQGSEA. The CDR3 extends over 15 amino acids. V was shortened by 1 base and J by 0 bases, with 12 bases between the two germline ends. The CDR3 spells CSVEASDFLNTEAFF. In DNA form, the CDR3 reads TGCAGCGTTGAAGCCTCAGATTTCCTGAACACTGAAGCTTTCTTT.

The chain combines TRBV27 with TRBJ2-1; D not certain. This CDR3 has 13 amino acids. Deletions cut 5 bases from V and 3 bases from J, with 8 bases between. Germline V gene sequence: CDR1 MNHEY, CDR2 SMNVEV (reference sequence). The CDR3: CASSPGFYNEQFF. The CDR3 bases are TGTGCCAGCAGTCCCGGGTTCTACAATGAGCAGTTCTTC.

The chain employs TRBV6-5 and TRBJ1-2, with D unresolved. CDR1 and CDR2 from the germline V gene are MNHEY and SVGAGI. The CDR3 has 15 amino acids. Trimming stripped 0 bases from V and 0 bases from J, with 8 bases between. The CDR3 here is CASSYSRSPNYGYTF. The CDR3 DNA follows: TGTGCCAGCAGTTACTCAAGGAGCCCTAACTATGGCTACACCTTC.

This chain joins TRBV20-1 and TRBJ1-6; D ambiguous. V gave up 3 bases and J gave up 7 bases, with 10 bases separating them. Germline-derived CDR1 and CDR2 are DFQATT and SNEGSKA (reference sequence). The CDR3 totals 13 residues. The CDR3 sequence: CSARTPGNSPLHF. The CDR3 DNA sequence: TGCAGTGCTAGGACTCCGGGAAATTCACCCCTCCACTTT.

This clonotype appeared a few times. The gene calls are TRBV29-1 and TRBJ1-2; D ambiguous. Per germline, CDR1 SQVTM and CDR2 ANQGSEA. V lost 3 bases and J 0 bases, leaving 5 bases between the germline ends. The CDR3 is 12 amino acids. Written as DNA, the CDR3 is TGCAGCGTTGACCGGGCTAACTATGGCTACACCTTC. It specifies CSVDRANYGYTF.

This chain links TRBV30 with TRBJ1-2, with a tentative D call TRBD1 (5 bases). The CDR3 spans 12 residues. CDR1 and CDR2 (germline): GTSNPN, SVGIG (reference sequence). Between the trimmed V and J ends, which lost 1 base and 4 bases, there was a span of 7 bases. In DNA form, the CDR3 reads TGTGCCTGGAGTGCGGGGCCCTATGGCTACACCTTC. Encoded protein: CAWSAGPYGYTF.

V and J are TRBV24-1 and TRBJ2-3; D not resolved. Trimming took off 4 bases at V and 6 bases at J, with 19 bases between the two ends. This CDR3 has 16 residues. Looked up from germline, CDR1 is KGHDR and CDR2 is SFDVKD. Here the CDR3 reads CATSDPGLDSPDTQYF. The CDR3 DNA reads TGTGCCACCAGTGACCCAGGCCTCGATTCTCCGGATACGCAGTATTTT.

This clonotype has more than one count but fewer than ten. The chain links TRBV9 to TRBJ2-3; D is uncertain. CDR3 length: 12 residues. Trimming removed 0 bases from V and 5 bases from J, with 4 bases in between. CDR1 SGDLS and CDR2 YYNGEE come from the germline V gene. CDR3 protein: CASSVVGDTQYF. Here the CDR3 DNA reads TGTGCCAGCAGCGTAGTGGGAGATACGCAGTATTTT.

This clonotype came up a few times. The chain recombines TRBV28 with TRBJ2-5, with D maybe TRBD1 (5 bases). V was shortened by 3 bases and J by 7 bases, with 6 bases between the two germline ends. The germline gives CDR1 MDHEN, CDR2 SYDVKM. This CDR3 region has 11 residues. The CDR3 nucleotides are TGTGCCAGCAGTTTGCAGGGGACCCAGTACTTC. The encoded protein is CASSLQGTQYF.

The chain's CDR3 is CASNRGPTGELFF. The CDR3 DNA is TGTGCCAGCAATAGGGGGCCAACCGGGGAGCTGTTTTTT. J is TRBJ2-2 and V is TRBV6-5, with TRBD1 identical over 7 bases. J lost 5 bases, V lost 7 bases, and 4 bases had no gene match. The CDR3 covers 13 residues. The germline CDR1 and CDR2 sequences are MNHEY and SVGAGI.

The chain recombines TRBV24-1 with TRBJ2-1; D is undetermined. V was shortened by 0 bases and J by 10 bases, with 3 bases between the two germline ends. Per germline, CDR1 KGHDR and CDR2 SFDVKD. The CDR3 covers 11 residues. The CDR3 region has the DNA TGTGCCACCAGTGATTTGCAAGAGCAGTTCTTC. This sequence encodes CATSDLQEQFF.

The chain is built from TRBV4-3 and TRBJ1-2; D gene ambiguous. The CDR3 runs to 16 residues. Germline loops: CDR1 LGHNA, CDR2 YSLEER. Deletions cut 0 bases from V and 5 bases from J, with 16 bases between. CDR3 coding DNA: TGCGCCAGCAGCCAAGATTATAACACCGAGGGATATGGCTACACCTTC. Protein: CASSQDYNTEGYGYTF.

The chain combines TRBV9 with TRBJ1-6; perhaps TRBD1 as D (5 bases). The ends were cut back, 6 bases at V and 10 bases at J, with 14 bases in the middle. The CDR3 length is 13 residues. CDR1 and CDR2 (germline): SGDLS, YYNGEE. CDR3 coding DNA: TGTGCCAGCAATCCGGGGCCCGAATCACCCCTCCACTTT. Protein sequence: CASNPGPESPLHF.

The rearrangement links TRBV12-3 or TRBV12-4 to TRBJ2-4; 10 nucleotides agree with TRBD1. The CDR3 extends over 14 amino acids. Germline trimming cut 10 bases from V and 1 base from J; bases unmatched to any gene: 4. CDR3 amino acids: CATQDRGAKNIQYF. CDR3 in DNA: TGTGCCACCCAGGACAGGGGGGCCAAAAACATTCAGTACTTC.

The J gene is TRBJ2-5, the V gene TRBV12-3 or TRBV12-4; 8 bases fit TRBD2. The CDR3 is made up of 16 amino acids. J was trimmed by 5 bases and V by 1 base; bases with no gene match: 9. The CDR3 DNA reads as TGTGCCAGCAGTTTAGGACTTCCGGGAGGGGAGGAGACCCAGTACTTC. Its translation: CASSLGLPGGEETQYF.

The chain recombines TRBV11-2 with TRBJ1-6; perhaps TRBD1 as D (6 bases). The CDR3 extends over 16 amino acids. Trimming left V 1 base short and J 8 bases short, with 15 bases between. Germline-derived CDR1 and CDR2 are SGHAT and FQNNGV. The CDR3 DNA sequence: TGTGCCAGCAGCTTAGTGGGGGGCCCAGTTGATTCACCCCTCCACTTT. Translated, it gives CASSLVGGPVDSPLHF.

The chain recombines TRBV20-1 with TRBJ1-4; no reliable D call. The length of the CDR3 is 15 residues. The V end was cut by 3 bases, the J end by 1 base, with 12 bases between. Germline V gene lookup returns CDR1 DFQATT and CDR2 SNEGSKA (reference sequence). CDR3 in amino acids: CSARSGVGTNEKLFF. DNA of the CDR3: TGCAGTGCTAGGTCCGGGGTTGGAACTAATGAAAAACTGTTTTTT.

V gene TRBV29-1 combines with J gene TRBJ2-3; 7 bases line up with TRBD2. This CDR3 is 13 amino acids long. Germline V lookup: CDR1 SQVTM, CDR2 ANQGSEA. Losses at the gene ends were 5 bases for V and 2 bases for J; bases not matched to a gene: 4. The CDR3 DNA sequence: TGCAGCGTTAGCGGGGAAAACACAGATACGCAGTATTTT. It translates to CSVSGENTDTQYF.

This chain joins TRBV4-3 and TRBJ1-1; D unclear. Germline-derived CDR1 and CDR2 are LGHNA and YSLEER. This CDR3 has 13 residues. V lost 1 base, J lost 4 bases, and 7 bases lay in between. The CDR3 nucleotides read TGCGCCAGCAGCCAAGTGACTCGCACTGAAGCTTTCTTT. Protein product: CASSQVTRTEAFF.

CDR3 bases: TGTGCCAGCAGAGAACAGGGAAGGGGCGAAAAACTGTTTTTT. Translation: CASREQGRGEKLFF. The rearrangement joins TRBV5-6 to TRBJ1-4; perhaps TRBD1 as D (6 bases). Looked up from germline, CDR1 is SGHDT and CDR2 is YYEEEE. V shed 5 bases and J shed 8 bases, with 16 bases lying between them. The CDR3 has 14 residues.

The V gene is TRBV11-1, the J gene TRBJ1-2, with TRBD1 identical over 8 bases. The V and J ends lost 3 bases and 5 bases, in that order; junction bases with no gene match: 5. Germline V gene data show CDR1 as SGHAT and CDR2 as FQDESV (reference sequence). This CDR3 region has 14 residues. The CDR3 here is CASSLNTGGYGYTF. The DNA of the CDR3 is TGTGCCAGCAGCTTGAACACAGGGGGTTATGGCTACACCTTC.